This is a list of T cell receptor beta chains from one sample in a study of T cell repertoires in cytomegalovirus infection. TCRdb re-derived calls from the reads in MiXCR, one entry per CDR3 protein. The profile shows over 150,000 distinct CDR3 sequences, roughly a fifth of them singletons. The sample was PBMCs. The receptors derive from a human donor in good health (CMV status not recorded). Some clones in this sample may be carry-over from other donors' samples. The CDR3 runs from the conserved cysteine through the conserved F or W. D genes are given only for firm matches. Size tells how often a clone was seen (once, few, many) or the class of an expanded clone, and some rows leave it out.

clone_size: .; v_call: TRBV9; d_call: TRBD2; j_call: TRBJ2-5; cdr3_aa: CASSGDGTSGGQETQYF; cdr3_nt: TGTGCCAGCAGCGGAGACGGGACTAGCGGGGGTCAAGAGACCCAGTACTTC
clone_size: .; v_call: TRBV6-2/TRBV6-3; d_call: .; j_call: TRBJ1-5; cdr3_aa: CASRTRGFGDQPQHF; cdr3_nt: TGTGCCAGCAGAACCCGGGGATTTGGGGATCAGCCCCAGCATTTT
clone_size: .; v_call: TRBV7-3; d_call: .; j_call: TRBJ1-1; cdr3_aa: CASSLLPFAEAFF; cdr3_nt: TGTGCCAGCAGCTTATTGCCGTTCGCTGAAGCTTTCTTT
clone_size: few; v_call: TRBV7-3; d_call: .; j_call: TRBJ2-2; cdr3_aa: CASSRPGGGGTGELFF; cdr3_nt: TGTGCCAGCAGCCGCCCCGGCGGAGGAGGAACCGGGGAGCTGTTTTTT
clone_size: few; v_call: TRBV7-9; d_call: TRBD2; j_call: TRBJ2-1; cdr3_aa: CASSFGAGGKNEQFF; cdr3_nt: TGTGCCAGCAGCTTTGGAGCGGGGGGCAAGAATGAGCAGTTCTTC
clone_size: many; v_call: TRBV7-2; d_call: .; j_call: TRBJ2-7; cdr3_aa: CASSFVNSYEQYF; cdr3_nt: TGTGCCAGCAGCTTTGTAAATTCCTACGAGCAGTACTTC
clone_size: few; v_call: TRBV2; d_call: TRBD1; j_call: TRBJ2-7; cdr3_aa: CASSVGQDIYEQYF; cdr3_nt: TGTGCCAGCAGTGTGGGACAGGATATATACGAGCAGTACTTC
clone_size: .; v_call: TRBV12-5; d_call: .; j_call: TRBJ2-2; cdr3_aa: CASALWGGGELFF; cdr3_nt: TGTGCTAGTGCTCTCTGGGGCGGCGGGGAGCTGTTTTTT
clone_size: .; v_call: TRBV15; d_call: .; j_call: TRBJ2-5; cdr3_aa: CATSRAPKETQYF; cdr3_nt: TGTGCCACCAGCAGAGCTCCAAAGGAGACCCAGTACTTC
clone_size: few; v_call: TRBV7-2; d_call: TRBD1; j_call: TRBJ2-4; cdr3_aa: CASSSDRGRVIQYF; cdr3_nt: TGTGCCAGCAGCTCCGACAGGGGGCGCGTCATTCAGTACTTC
clone_size: .; v_call: TRBV12-3/TRBV12-4; d_call: TRBD2; j_call: TRBJ2-4; cdr3_aa: CASSLAASGFKNIQYF; cdr3_nt: TGTGCCAGCAGTTTAGCGGCTAGCGGTTTCAAAAACATTCAGTACTTC
clone_size: many; v_call: TRBV7-3; d_call: .; j_call: TRBJ2-1; cdr3_aa: CASSLNPPATDNEQFF; cdr3_nt: TGTGCCAGCAGCTTAAACCCGCCGGCTACGGACAATGAGCAGTTCTTC
clone_size: once; v_call: TRBV14; d_call: TRBD2; j_call: TRBJ2-2; cdr3_aa: CASSHGVIRGRGGELFF; cdr3_nt: TGTGCCAGCAGCCACGGCGTAATTCGAGGGAGGGGCGGGGAGCTGTTTTTT
clone_size: few; v_call: TRBV10-3; d_call: .; j_call: TRBJ1-4; cdr3_aa: CAIRGGRATNEKLFF; cdr3_nt: TGTGCCATCCGGGGCGGCCGAGCAACTAATGAAAAACTGTTTTTT
clone_size: .; v_call: TRBV6-1; d_call: .; j_call: TRBJ2-7; cdr3_aa: CASSMTGTYTTEQYF; cdr3_nt: TGTGCCAGCAGTATGACCGGGACATATACTACCGAGCAGTACTTC
clone_size: few; v_call: TRBV28; d_call: TRBD1; j_call: TRBJ1-2; cdr3_aa: CASSPGQGTYGYTF; cdr3_nt: TGTGCCAGCAGCCCGGGACAGGGGACCTATGGCTACACCTTC
clone_size: few; v_call: TRBV29-1; d_call: TRBD2; j_call: TRBJ2-1; cdr3_aa: CSVQGLAGGATYNEQFF; cdr3_nt: TGCAGCGTCCAGGGACTAGCGGGAGGGGCGACCTACAATGAGCAGTTCTTC
clone_size: .; v_call: TRBV6-1; d_call: .; j_call: TRBJ1-1; cdr3_aa: CASKVAANTEAFF; cdr3_nt: TGTGCCAGCAAGGTAGCTGCGAACACTGAAGCTTTCTTT
clone_size: few; v_call: TRBV7-2; d_call: .; j_call: TRBJ1-6; cdr3_aa: CASSLIRDKDSPLHF; cdr3_nt: TGTGCCAGCAGCTTAATCCGGGACAAAGATTCACCCCTCCACTTT
clone_size: few; v_call: TRBV19; d_call: .; j_call: TRBJ2-2; cdr3_aa: CASSTTRAPNTGELFF; cdr3_nt: TGTGCCAGTAGTACCACCCGGGCCCCAAACACCGGGGAGCTGTTTTTT
clone_size: few; v_call: TRBV11-3; d_call: TRBD2; j_call: TRBJ2-1; cdr3_aa: CASSLGLAGTTYNEQFF; cdr3_nt: TGTGCCAGCAGCTTGGGACTAGCGGGAACAACCTACAATGAGCAGTTCTTC
clone_size: few; v_call: TRBV24-1; d_call: .; j_call: TRBJ2-1; cdr3_aa: CATSDPDPQRGSYNEQFF; cdr3_nt: TGTGCCACCAGTGACCCGGACCCACAGAGGGGCTCCTACAATGAGCAGTTCTTC
clone_size: few; v_call: TRBV29-1; d_call: TRBD2; j_call: TRBJ2-1; cdr3_aa: CSVAGTSGAGFEQFF; cdr3_nt: TGCAGCGTAGCCGGCACTAGCGGGGCTGGATTTGAGCAGTTCTTC
clone_size: few; v_call: TRBV2; d_call: TRBD2; j_call: TRBJ2-1; cdr3_aa: CASSEELAGEQFF; cdr3_nt: TGTGCCAGCAGTGAAGAGCTAGCGGGGGAGCAGTTCTTC
clone_size: once; v_call: TRBV7-2; d_call: TRBD1; j_call: TRBJ1-6; cdr3_aa: CASSPRTGPRASPLHF; cdr3_nt: TGTGCCAGCAGCCCTCGGACAGGGCCTAGGGCTTCACCCCTCCACTTT
clone_size: few; v_call: TRBV7-2; d_call: .; j_call: TRBJ1-2; cdr3_aa: CASRGGGGYTF; cdr3_nt: TGTGCCAGCAGGGGGGGCGGCGGCTACACCTTC
clone_size: few; v_call: TRBV15; d_call: .; j_call: TRBJ2-1; cdr3_aa: CATSRDKREVVNEQFF; cdr3_nt: TGTGCCACCAGCAGAGATAAACGGGAAGTCGTTAATGAGCAGTTCTTC
clone_size: few; v_call: TRBV2; d_call: TRBD1; j_call: TRBJ2-2; cdr3_aa: CASSPRQGLRGELFF; cdr3_nt: TGTGCCAGCAGTCCTCGACAGGGGCTGCGCGGGGAGCTGTTTTTT
clone_size: .; v_call: TRBV27; d_call: TRBD1; j_call: TRBJ1-2; cdr3_aa: CASGRTGYGYTF; cdr3_nt: TGTGCCAGCGGGAGGACAGGGTATGGCTACACCTTC
clone_size: many; v_call: TRBV7-6; d_call: TRBD2; j_call: TRBJ2-5; cdr3_aa: CASSPPKLAGNQETQYF; cdr3_nt: TGTGCCAGCAGCCCCCCAAAACTAGCGGGAAACCAAGAGACCCAGTACTTC
clone_size: many; v_call: TRBV7-8; d_call: .; j_call: TRBJ1-2; cdr3_aa: CASSRLPRDFYGYTF; cdr3_nt: TGTGCCAGCAGCCGTCTCCCCCGGGACTTCTATGGCTACACCTTC
clone_size: many; v_call: TRBV7-2; d_call: .; j_call: TRBJ2-2; cdr3_aa: CATNAQGQGNTGELFF; cdr3_nt: TGTGCCACCAATGCTCAGGGTCAGGGGAACACCGGGGAGCTGTTTTTT